This is a list of T cell receptor beta chains from one sample in a study of blood T cell repertoires in COVID-19. Data came from immunoSEQ multiplex PCR; TCRdb stores just in-frame clones and leaves some out. Seen here are about 220,000 clones, 80% to 90% observed once, and the top ten hold 9.7%. Sequencing was done on a sample of peripheral blood. All receptors derive from a man aged 45-60 years with active or convalescent COVID-19. Each CDR3 is given with its conserved first and last residue. Fields, in order: clone size, J gene, D gene, CDR3 length, V gene, CDR3 DNA, CDR3 protein. D genes are given only for firm matches. Clone size is not always given. Where it is, it says once, few, many or a class for expanded clones.

-	TRBJ2-1	-	15	TRBV6-4	TGTGCCAGCAGCCGCACTGCGTTCTCCTACAATGAGCAGTTCTTC	CASSRTAFSYNEQFF
-	TRBJ1-1	TRBD1	14	TRBV5-1	TGCGCCAGCAGCCCCGACAGGGTGGACACTGAAGCTTTCTTT	CASSPDRVDTEAFF
few	TRBJ2-5	-	16	TRBV3-1/TRBV3-2	TGTGCCAGCAGCCAAGATTTCCGGGGGTTCCAAGAGACCCAGTACTTC	CASSQDFRGFQETQYF
few	TRBJ1-5	-	16	TRBV10-1	TGCGCCAGCAGCCCTCTTAGAGATAGTAGCAATCAGCCCCAGCATTTT	CASSPLRDSSNQPQHF
-	TRBJ2-3	TRBD2	17	TRBV28	TGTGCCAGCAGTCTCATGACTAGCGGGACTAGCACAGATACGCAGTATTTT	CASSLMTSGTSTDTQYF
-	TRBJ2-5	-	15	TRBV4-1	TGCGCCAGCAGCCAAACTCAGGGGATAGGAGAGACCCAGTACTTC	CASSQTQGIGETQYF
-	TRBJ1-2	-	12	TRBV9	TGTGCCAGCAGCGTGGGCACGTATGGCTACACCTTC	CASSVGTYGYTF
-	TRBJ2-1	TRBD2	19	TRBV4-3	TGCGCCAGCAGCCAAGATTGGGGAGCGGGAGGGACTTTTTGGAATGAGCAGTTCTTC	CASSQDWGAGGTFWNEQFF
-	TRBJ1-1	-	15	TRBV28	TGTGCCAGCAGTTTAAGTCCCCTAATGAACACTGAAGCTTTCTTT	CASSLSPLMNTEAFF
-	TRBJ2-5	TRBD2	16	TRBV3-1/TRBV3-2	TGTGCCAGCAGCCAAGTGCGGGGGGGCACTGGGGAGACCCAGTACTTC	CASSQVRGGTGETQYF
few	TRBJ1-1	-	13	TRBV14	TGTGCCAGCAGCCAGTCCTTAAACACTGAAGCTTTCTTT	CASSQSLNTEAFF
-	TRBJ1-3	TRBD1	15	TRBV9	TGTGCCAGCAGCGTAACAGGGGCGGCTGGAAACACCATATATTTT	CASSVTGAAGNTIYF
-	TRBJ1-2	TRBD1	18	TRBV7-9	TGTGCCAGCAGCCCATGGACAGGGGGCCTTCTTATGCACTATGGCTACACCTTC	CASSPWTGGLLMHYGYTF
-	TRBJ2-2	-	15	TRBV19	TGTGCCAGTAGTAGACAGGCCCCGAGCACCGGGGAGCTGTTTTTT	CASSRQAPSTGELFF
once	TRBJ2-7	-	10	TRBV29-1	TGCAGCGTTGCCGGCTACGAGCAGTACTTC	CSVAGYEQYF
-	TRBJ2-1	TRBD1	16	TRBV4-1	TGCGCCAGCAGCTCCCCCAGGGGGCTGAGGGGCAATGAGCAGTTCTTC	CASSSPRGLRGNEQFF
-	TRBJ2-2	-	16	TRBV7-3	TGTGCCAGCAGCTCGAGAACAGGGACGGACACCGGGGAGCTGTTTTTT	CASSSRTGTDTGELFF
few	TRBJ1-5	-	12	TRBV6-2/TRBV6-3	TGTGCCAGCAGTTTATCCAATCAGCCCCAGCATTTT	CASSLSNQPQHF
-	TRBJ1-6	-	14	TRBV5-4	TGTGCCAGCAGCAACAGGGTTGGTAATTCACCCCTCCACTTT	CASSNRVGNSPLHF
-	TRBJ2-3	TRBD2	16	TRBV9	TGTGCCAGCAGCGAAGGCTCTAGCGGGGACACAGATACGCAGTATTTT	CASSEGSSGDTDTQYF
-	TRBJ1-2	-	14	TRBV4-3	TGCGCCAGCAGTCAAGATCGGGGGTCGAGGGGCTACACCTTC	CASSQDRGSRGYTF
-	TRBJ2-1	TRBD1	16	TRBV25-1	TGTGCCAGCAGTGACCCGACAGGGACCTTAACGTATGAGCAGTTCTTC	CASSDPTGTLTYEQFF
once	TRBJ1-2	-	12	TRBV19	TGTGCCAGTAGGGCTCTGGGAGGGGGCTACACCTTC	CASRALGGGYTF
few	TRBJ1-5	-	13	TRBV29-1	TGCAGCGTTGTGTTATCTAGCAATCAGCCCCAGCATTTT	CSVVLSSNQPQHF
-	TRBJ2-1	-	17	TRBV7-8	TGTGCCAGCAGCTTAGCGCCTGGGCGGGTCTCCTACAATGAGCAGTTCTTC	CASSLAPGRVSYNEQFF
-	TRBJ2-2	TRBD2	17	TRBV11-2	TGTGCCAGCAGCCCGGGGGGACTAGCGGGAGGCACCGGGGAGCTGTTTTTT	CASSPGGLAGGTGELFF
-	TRBJ1-3	-	12	TRBV27	TGTGCCAGCAGGGGGGGTGGAAACACCATATATTTT	CASRGGGNTIYF
few	TRBJ1-3	TRBD1	16	TRBV18	TGTGCCAGCTCACTACGAACAGGGGGGCATGGAAACACCATATATTTT	CASSLRTGGHGNTIYF
-	TRBJ2-1	TRBD2	17	TRBV4-1	TGCGCCAGCAGCCAAGGCCGACAGCGGGGATCCTACAATGAGCAGTTCTTC	CASSQGRQRGSYNEQFF
once	TRBJ2-3	-	13	TRBV6-5	TGTGCCAGCAGGGGCTTTAGCACAGATACGCAGTATTTT	CASRGFSTDTQYF
many	TRBJ2-1	-	16	TRBV4-3	TGCGCCAGCAGCCAAGAGGTTCGGCGGAGTAACAATGAGCAGTTCTTC	CASSQEVRRSNNEQFF
once	TRBJ1-6	TRBD1	12	TRBV6-2/TRBV6-3	TGTGCCAGCAGTCAGTGGGACAGACCCCTCCACTTT	CASSQWDRPLHF
-	TRBJ2-3	-	14	TRBV15	TGTGCCACCAGCCACGGGACCCGGGGGTATACGCAGTATTTT	CATSHGTRGYTQYF
few	TRBJ1-2	TRBD1	14	TRBV9	TGTGCCAGCAGCGTCACAGGGGGGAACTATGGCTACACCTTC	CASSVTGGNYGYTF
-	TRBJ2-7	TRBD2	16	TRBV27	TGTGCCAGCATCCCTCAGAGAACTAGCGGGAACTACGAGCAGTACTTC	CASIPQRTSGNYEQYF
-	TRBJ1-5	-	15	TRBV6-2/TRBV6-3	TGTGCCAGCAGTTACTCTCCGGCGGCGGGTCAGCCCCAGCATTTT	CASSYSPAAGQPQHF
-	TRBJ1-2	TRBD1	12	TRBV11-2	TGTGCCAGCAGCTCGGATCACAGGGGAATAGGCTTC	CASSSDHRGIGF
-	TRBJ2-1	-	13	TRBV19	TGTGCCAGTAGTTTTTACTTTCCCAATGAGCAGTTCTTC	CASSFYFPNEQFF
-	TRBJ1-1	-	14	TRBV9	TGTGCCAGCAGCGCAAGGACAGTGAACACTGAAGCTTTCTTT	CASSARTVNTEAFF
-	TRBJ2-3	-	16	TRBV19	TGTGCCAGTAGTATTTTCGCGGGGACTAGCACAGATACGCAGTATTTT	CASSIFAGTSTDTQYF
once	TRBJ1-1	TRBD1	15	TRBV5-1	TGCGCCAGCAGCCTCCGACAGGGGAAAAACACTGAAGCTTTCTTT	CASSLRQGKNTEAFF
-	TRBJ2-1	-	12	TRBV4-1	TGCGCCAGCAGCCAAGAGGGGCACGAGCAGTTCTTC	CASSQEGHEQFF
once	TRBJ1-2	-	12	TRBV12-3/TRBV12-4	TGTGCCAGCAGGGCTCAACAGGGCGGCTACACCTTC	CASRAQQGGYTF
-	TRBJ2-1	TRBD1	15	TRBV28	TGTGCCAGCAGTTATTCGGGACAGGGCTACAATGAGCAGTTCTTC	CASSYSGQGYNEQFF
-	TRBJ2-3	TRBD2	16	TRBV4-3	TGCGCCAGCAGCCAAGGAGCTAGCGGAAGCACAGATACGCAGTATTTT	CASSQGASGSTDTQYF
-	TRBJ1-1	-	16	TRBV14	TGTGCCAGCAGCCAAGATTCAAGGGGCTGGGGCACTGAAGCTTTCTTT	CASSQDSRGWGTEAFF
few	TRBJ1-1	-	13	TRBV10-2	TGCGCCAGCAGTGACCAAATTTACACTGAAGCTTTCTTT	CASSDQIYTEAFF
once	TRBJ2-1	TRBD2	15	TRBV28	TGTGCCAGCAGTTTAGTGGCGGGGGGCTTCAATGAGCAGTTCTTC	CASSLVAGGFNEQFF
-	TRBJ1-5	-	14	TRBV2	TGTGCCAGCAGTGATGGCATAACAGTACAGCCCCAGCATTTT	CASSDGITVQPQHF
-	TRBJ2-7	-	13	TRBV7-9	TGTGCCAGCAGCTTAGCGGGAGGTTACGAGCAGTACTTC	CASSLAGGYEQYF
few	TRBJ1-1	-	17	TRBV10-2	TGCGCCAGCAGTGAGGGGGGGGGATGGTTAGGAAACACTGAAGCTTTCTTT	CASSEGGGWLGNTEAFF
once	TRBJ1-1	TRBD1	16	TRBV7-6	TGTGCCAGCAGCTTAGAGGACAGGGGAGGGAGCACTGAAGCTTTCTTT	CASSLEDRGGSTEAFF
-	TRBJ1-2	-	14	TRBV5-1	TGCGCCAGCAGCTTGGATCCAGGGTGGAATGGCTACACCTTC	CASSLDPGWNGYTF
once	TRBJ1-1	TRBD1	15	TRBV19	TGTGCCAGTAGTCAATGGGGGACAGGGGACACTGAAGCTTTCTTT	CASSQWGTGDTEAFF
-	TRBJ2-4	-	14	TRBV5-6	TGTGCCAGCAGCTTGTACGACTGGAAAAACATTCAGTACTTC	CASSLYDWKNIQYF
-	TRBJ2-3	-	16	TRBV18	TGTGCCAGCTCTAATTCCCCGGGAGCCAGCACAGATACGCAGTATTTT	CASSNSPGASTDTQYF
-	TRBJ1-4	-	16	TRBV4-1	TGCGCCAGCAGCCTGTCCTACAGGCAGGTCCATGAAAAACTGTTTTTT	CASSLSYRQVHEKLFF
few	TRBJ1-3	TRBD1	15	TRBV27	TGTGCCAGCAGTCCAACAGGGGGCCCTGGAAACACCATATATTTT	CASSPTGGPGNTIYF
-	TRBJ1-4	TRBD1	15	TRBV7-9	TGTGCCAGCAGCTCTCAGACAGGGGGCGGGGAAAAACTGTTTTTT	CASSSQTGGGEKLFF
-	TRBJ2-7	-	15	TRBV12-5	TGTGCTAGTGGTTTGGGGCTGGGTGACAGTTACGAGCAGTACTTC	CASGLGLGDSYEQYF